A selection of T cell receptor beta chains follows, all from one sample in a study of cytomegalovirus exposure and HLA in healthy donors. Repertoires were generated with immunoSEQ multiplex PCR, while TCRdb's copy carries only in-frame clones and drops some. This repertoire shows around 150,000 clones, approximately 60% found once; its top ten account for roughly 1.7%. The source material was PBMCs. The receptors come from a human donor in good health. Each CDR3 is given with its conserved first and last residue. A D gene is named only where the DNA matches it firmly. Expanded clones get a size class; other rows say once, few or many, or leave the size out.

V: TRBV19; D: TRBD2; size: NA; J: TRBJ2-1; CDR3: CASSRLAEYNEQFF; DNA: TGTGCCAGTAGCAGACTAGCGGAGTACAATGAGCAGTTCTTC
V: TRBV6-5; D: TRBD1; size: NA; J: TRBJ2-7; CDR3: CASREDRFAYEQYF; DNA: TGTGCCAGCAGGGAGGACAGGTTTGCCTACGAGCAGTACTTC
V: TRBV7-3; D: NA; size: NA; J: TRBJ2-2; CDR3: CASSRGGAGELFF; DNA: TGTGCCAGCAGTCGCGGGGGCGCCGGGGAGCTGTTTTTT
V: TRBV27; D: NA; size: NA; J: TRBJ2-7; CDR3: CASSSSSREQYF; DNA: TGTGCCAGCAGTTCCTCCTCCCGGGAGCAGTACTTC
V: TRBV11-3; D: TRBD1; size: NA; J: TRBJ2-5; CDR3: CASSDDRGETQYF; DNA: TGTGCCAGCAGCGATGACAGGGGTGAGACCCAGTACTTC
V: TRBV19; D: TRBD2; size: NA; J: TRBJ2-3; CDR3: CASSTRGRGSFTDTQYF; DNA: TGTGCCAGTAGCACCCGAGGGCGGGGGAGCTTTACAGATACGCAGTATTTT
V: TRBV19; D: TRBD2; size: NA; J: TRBJ2-1; CDR3: CASSMRSGRDEQFF; DNA: TGTGCCAGTAGTATGAGGAGCGGGAGGGATGAGCAGTTCTTC
V: TRBV5-1; D: TRBD1; size: NA; J: TRBJ2-7; CDR3: CASSLDRQGVIHEQYF; DNA: TGCGCCAGCAGCTTGGATCGACAGGGCGTGATACACGAGCAGTACTTC
V: TRBV11-1; D: TRBD2; size: NA; J: TRBJ2-1; CDR3: CASSLSREAYNEQFF; DNA: TGTGCCAGCAGCTTATCGCGGGAGGCGTACAATGAGCAGTTCTTC
V: TRBV2; D: TRBD1; size: NA; J: TRBJ1-3; CDR3: CASSTSAGQSHTIYF; DNA: TGTGCCAGCAGCACCTCTGCGGGACAGTCACACACCATATATTTT
V: TRBV28; D: NA; size: NA; J: TRBJ1-1; CDR3: CASSLPGSEAFF; DNA: TGTGCCAGCAGTTTACCAGGGTCTGAAGCTTTCTTT
V: TRBV5-5; D: NA; size: few; J: TRBJ2-4; CDR3: CASSSGLNHLAKNIQYF; DNA: TGTGCCAGCAGCTCCGGACTAAACCACCTAGCCAAAAACATTCAGTACTTC
V: TRBV4-1; D: NA; size: NA; J: TRBJ2-1; CDR3: CASSTPLGRFRGDNEQFF; DNA: TGCGCCAGCAGCACCCCCTTGGGAAGATTCCGCGGGGACAATGAGCAGTTCTTC
V: TRBV5-1; D: NA; size: NA; J: TRBJ2-5; CDR3: CASSLGQIRETQYF; DNA: TGCGCCAGCAGCTTGGGGCAGATTCGAGAGACCCAGTACTTC
V: TRBV14; D: TRBD2; size: NA; J: TRBJ2-1; CDR3: CASSQGAGGFYNEQFF; DNA: TGTGCCAGCTCCCAAGGAGCGGGAGGATTCTACAATGAGCAGTTCTTC
V: TRBV6-5; D: TRBD2; size: once; J: TRBJ2-7; CDR3: CATSSGRSEQYF; DNA: TGTGCCACCTCTAGCGGGAGAAGTGAGCAGTACTTC
V: TRBV6-1; D: NA; size: NA; J: TRBJ2-4; CDR3: CASSGGDSDIQYF; DNA: TGTGCCAGCAGTGGCGGGGATTCGGACATTCAGTACTTC
V: TRBV5-1; D: TRBD1; size: NA; J: TRBJ2-7; CDR3: CASSHGTGREQYF; DNA: TGCGCCAGCAGCCATGGGACAGGGCGCGAGCAGTACTTC
V: TRBV5-1; D: TRBD1; size: NA; J: TRBJ2-7; CDR3: CASTVNLQGGEQYF; DNA: TGCGCCAGCACCGTAAACTTACAGGGGGGCGAGCAGTACTTC
V: TRBV9; D: TRBD1; size: NA; J: TRBJ2-7; CDR3: CASSQGQGGYREQYF; DNA: TGTGCCAGCAGCCAGGGACAGGGGGGTTACCGGGAGCAGTACTTC
V: TRBV6-5; D: TRBD2; size: few; J: TRBJ2-7; CDR3: CASSYGASGSYEQYF; DNA: TGTGCCAGCAGTTACGGGGCTAGCGGGAGCTACGAGCAGTACTTC
V: TRBV11-2; D: TRBD2; size: NA; J: TRBJ2-1; CDR3: CASSLVASGNNEQFF; DNA: TGTGCCAGCAGCTTAGTAGCTAGCGGGAACAATGAGCAGTTCTTC
V: TRBV7-8; D: NA; size: NA; J: TRBJ2-7; CDR3: CASSLGVSEQPNYYEQYF; DNA: TGTGCCAGCAGCTTAGGGGTATCGGAACAGCCAAATTACTACGAGCAGTACTTC
V: TRBV2; D: NA; size: NA; J: TRBJ1-2; CDR3: CASSEFVQNYGYTF; DNA: TGTGCCAGCAGTGAATTTGTCCAGAACTATGGCTACACCTTC
V: TRBV7-2; D: NA; size: few; J: TRBJ2-2; CDR3: CASSLLTSSGELFF; DNA: TGTGCCAGCAGCCTGCTCACTAGCTCCGGGGAGCTGTTTTTT
V: TRBV7-7; D: NA; size: NA; J: TRBJ2-2; CDR3: CASSQGTENTGELFF; DNA: TGTGCCAGCAGCCAGGGGACGGAGAACACCGGGGAGCTGTTTTTT
V: TRBV6-5; D: NA; size: NA; J: TRBJ2-3; CDR3: CASSLSGTDTQYF; DNA: TGTGCCAGCAGCCTGAGCGGCACAGATACGCAGTATTTT
V: TRBV5-4; D: TRBD2; size: few; J: TRBJ2-7; CDR3: CASSPSVTTSGPYEQYF; DNA: TGTGCCAGCAGCCCCTCGGTGACGACTAGCGGTCCCTACGAGCAGTACTTC
V: TRBV10-1; D: NA; size: NA; J: TRBJ2-3; CDR3: CASSESAYSTDTQYF; DNA: TGCGCCAGCAGTGAGTCGGCATATAGCACAGATACGCAGTATTTT
V: TRBV28; D: NA; size: NA; J: TRBJ1-5; CDR3: CASSPGGGGNQPQHF; DNA: TGTGCCAGCAGCCCCGGGGGAGGCGGCAATCAGCCCCAGCATTTT
V: TRBV9; D: TRBD1; size: NA; J: TRBJ2-1; CDR3: CASSPGQGVSYNEQFF; DNA: TGTGCCAGCAGCCCCGGACAGGGGGTCTCCTACAATGAGCAGTTCTTC
V: TRBV27; D: TRBD1; size: NA; J: TRBJ2-7; CDR3: CASSLSGTGRYEQYF; DNA: TGTGCCAGCAGTTTATCGGGGACAGGGAGGTACGAGCAGTACTTC
V: TRBV5-4; D: NA; size: few; J: TRBJ2-7; CDR3: CASSPGGGPYEQYF; DNA: TGTGCCAGCAGCCCCGGCGGGGGCCCCTACGAGCAGTACTTC
V: TRBV6-9; D: TRBD2; size: NA; J: TRBJ2-5; CDR3: CASSYHVPGLAAQETQYF; DNA: TGTGCCAGCAGTTATCATGTACCGGGACTAGCGGCACAAGAGACCCAGTACTTC
V: TRBV5-1; D: TRBD1; size: NA; J: TRBJ2-7; CDR3: CASSVGTEISYEQYF; DNA: TGCGCCAGCAGCGTCGGGACAGAAATCTCCTACGAGCAGTACTTC
V: TRBV6-5; D: NA; size: NA; J: TRBJ2-7; CDR3: CASRRNGPYEQYF; DNA: TGTGCCAGCAGGCGAAACGGTCCCTACGAGCAGTACTTC
V: TRBV19; D: NA; size: NA; J: TRBJ1-4; CDR3: CASSPRQGLGNEKLFF; DNA: TGTGCCAGTAGTCCCCGCCAGGGACTGGGTAATGAAAAACTGTTTTTT
V: TRBV7-2; D: TRBD2; size: NA; J: TRBJ2-2; CDR3: CASSLGGGSAGELFF; DNA: TGTGCCAGCAGCTTAGGCGGCGGGAGTGCCGGGGAGCTGTTTTTT
V: TRBV2; D: TRBD2; size: NA; J: TRBJ2-7; CDR3: CASSTEIAGSHEQYF; DNA: TGTGCCAGCAGTACGGAAATAGCGGGATCCCACGAGCAGTACTTC
V: TRBV7-9; D: TRBD1; size: NA; J: TRBJ2-7; CDR3: CASSSTGGNEQYF; DNA: TGTGCCAGCAGCTCGACAGGGGGCAACGAGCAGTACTTC
V: TRBV7-3; D: TRBD2; size: NA; J: TRBJ2-3; CDR3: CASSLTGLGRVGYSGSGADTQYF; DNA: TGTGCCAGCAGCTTAACGGGCCTCGGCAGGGTCGGTTATAGCGGGAGTGGAGCAGATACGCAGTATTTT
V: TRBV28; D: TRBD1; size: NA; J: TRBJ2-4; CDR3: CASSLQNRGKKSVKNIQYF; DNA: TGTGCCAGCAGTTTACAAAACAGGGGTAAGAAGTCGGTGAAAAACATTCAGTACTTC
V: TRBV28; D: NA; size: NA; J: TRBJ1-4; CDR3: CASSIGVTPEKLFF; DNA: TGTGCCAGCAGTATCGGGGTTACACCGGAAAAACTGTTTTTT
V: TRBV6-5; D: NA; size: NA; J: TRBJ1-4; CDR3: CASSLDSANEKLFF; DNA: TGTGCCAGCAGTCTGGACAGTGCCAATGAAAAACTGTTTTTT
V: TRBV28; D: TRBD1; size: NA; J: TRBJ1-5; CDR3: CAGRQGGSNQPQHF; DNA: TGTGCCGGACGACAGGGGGGTAGCAATCAGCCCCAGCATTTT
V: TRBV20-1; D: NA; size: NA; J: TRBJ2-1; CDR3: CSANRDNEQFF; DNA: TGCAGTGCTAACAGGGACAATGAGCAGTTCTTC
V: TRBV6-1; D: TRBD1; size: NA; J: TRBJ1-1; CDR3: CASSGPGQLNTEAFF; DNA: TGTGCCAGCAGTGGGCCGGGACAGCTGAACACTGAAGCTTTCTTT